This T cell receptor beta chain originates from a study of T-cell reconstitution after alpha-beta-depleted transplantation in children. This CDR3 has 13 amino acids. The germline V gene has CDR1 LGHDT and CDR2 YNNKEL (reference sequence). Between the trimmed V and J ends, which lost 4 bases and 3 bases, there was a span of 9 bases. Unique molecular identifiers featured in how the TCRbeta library was prepared. MiXCR, run by TCRdb on the PCR reads, gives a single entry per CDR3 protein. The sample has some 500,000 distinct CDR3 sequences; about 16% are singletons. The source is a human donor who donated a stem cell graft to a child with acute lymphoblastic leukemia. This sample comprised PBMCs from the stem cell graft donor, obtained from the stem cell graft. This chain joins TRBV3-1 and TRBJ2-5; possible D gene TRBD2, 5 bases. DNA of the CDR3: TGTGCCAGCAGCCGGACTCTTGAAGAGACCCAGTACTTC. It codes for CASSRTLEETQYF.